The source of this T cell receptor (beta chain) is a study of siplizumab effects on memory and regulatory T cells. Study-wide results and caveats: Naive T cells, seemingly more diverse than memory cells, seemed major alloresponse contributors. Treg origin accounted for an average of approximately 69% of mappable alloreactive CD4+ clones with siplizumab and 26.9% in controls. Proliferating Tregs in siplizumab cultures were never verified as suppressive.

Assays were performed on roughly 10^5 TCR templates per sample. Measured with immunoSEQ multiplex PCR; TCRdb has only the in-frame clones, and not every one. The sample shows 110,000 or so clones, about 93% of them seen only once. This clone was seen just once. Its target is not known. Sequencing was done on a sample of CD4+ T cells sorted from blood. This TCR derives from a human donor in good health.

CDR3 loop: CASSPDGASFHYSNQPQHF. The CDR3 DNA reads TGTGCCAGCAGCCCAGACGGGGCCTCGTTCCATTATAGCAATCAGCCCCAGCATTTT. The V and J genes are TRBV7-2 and TRBJ1-5; D is possibly TRBD1 (5 bases). V was pared by 5 bases and J by 0 bases, with 23 bases between. Germline CDR1 SGHTA, CDR2 FQGNSA. The CDR3 runs 19 residues.